Given below is one T cell receptor (beta chain) in context. Its antigen is as yet unknown. This entry is derived from a study of cytomegalovirus exposure and HLA in healthy donors. Study conclusions and caveats: In a later analysis, HLA-associated TCR beta chains were more clonally expanded than equally common others.

PCR involved 60 Vbeta and 13 Jbeta primers. Clones were sequenced by immunoSEQ multiplex PCR, and TCRdb holds only the in-frame ones, with some missing. The sample lists hundreds of thousands of clones, 70% to 80% seen once, with around 2.9% in the top ten. This CDR3 has 15 amino acids. V lost 6 bases, J lost 5 bases, and 8 bases stayed unmatched. Germline values: CDR1 SQVTM, CDR2 ANQGSEA. The source of this sequence is a woman aged 55 to 70 in good health and CMV-seropositive. The sample taken for sequencing was PBMCs. The chain uses TRBV29-1 and TRBJ2-2, with 11 bases that match TRBD2. Here the CDR3 reads CSVLRTSGPTGELFF. CDR3 coding DNA: TGCAGCGTCCTGAGGACTAGCGGGCCTACCGGGGAGCTGTTTTTT.